The 12 T cell receptor beta chains given below trace back to one sample, sequenced in a study of T cell changes during pregnancy in multiple sclerosis. Clones were read by immunoSEQ multiplex PCR, and TCRdb kept only the in-frame ones, dropping some. The data hold about 79,000 clones, with 80% to 95% observed a single time. The starting material was peripheral blood, obtained in the second trimester of pregnancy. Receptor source: a female donor in good health, enrolled as a control in a pregnancy study.

The V call is TRBV30, the J call TRBJ1-2; TRBD1 matches at 11 bases. Trimming at V came to 3 bases and at J to 4 bases, leaving 1 base not matched to a gene. CDR3 size: 13 residues. Per germline, CDR1 GTSNPN and CDR2 SVGIG (reference sequence). This CDR3 is CAWRGQGAYGYTF. The CDR3 DNA reads as TGTGCCTGGAGAGGACAGGGGGCCTATGGCTACACCTTC.

The V call is TRBV11-2, the J call TRBJ2-7; D gene uncertain. There are 13 residues in the CDR3. V lost 5 bases and J lost 6, with 14 bases in between. Germline V gene sequence: CDR1 SGHAT, CDR2 FQNNGV. This CDR3 reads CASSLGWRGEQYF. For the CDR3, the DNA is TGTGCCAGCAGCCTAGGATGGAGAGGCGAGCAGTACTTC.

The chain recombines TRBV4-3 with TRBJ2-3; a weak D match, TRBD1 (6 bases). Germline V gene lookup returns CDR1 LGHNA and CDR2 YSLEER. V was shortened by 2 bases and J by 4 bases, with 16 bases between the two germline ends. The CDR3 loop spans 16 amino acids. CDR3 residues: CASSQFTTSGADTQYF. The CDR3 DNA reads TGCGCCAGCAGCCAATTTACTACTTCAGGGGCAGATACGCAGTATTTT.

The chain uses TRBV4-3 and TRBJ1-2; no definite D call. CDR3 length equals 13 residues. The germline V and J ends were trimmed by 0 bases and 4 bases, with 6 bases remaining between them. From germline, CDR1 is LGHNA and CDR2 YSLEER. The chain's CDR3 is CASSQEGSYGYTF. CDR3 coding DNA: TGCGCCAGCAGCCAAGAGGGCAGCTATGGCTACACCTTC.

CDR3 protein: CATSREQSFNTEAFF. DNA for the CDR3: TGTGCCACCAGCAGAGAACAGAGTTTTAACACTGAAGCTTTCTTT. The chain employs TRBV15 and TRBJ1-1; D is undetermined. This CDR3 has 15 amino acids. V lost 0 bases and J 2 bases, leaving 10 bases between the germline ends. The germline V gene has CDR1 LNHNV and CDR2 YYDKDF (reference sequence). The full variable domain, rest sourced from reference TRBV15 and TRBJ1-1, is DAMVIQNPRYQVTQFGKPVTLSCSQTLNHNVMYWYQQKSSQAPKLLFHYYDKDFNNEADTPDNFQSRRPNTSFCFLDIRSPGLGDTAMYLCATSREQSFNTEAFFGQGTRLTVV.

CDR3 sequence (DNA): TGTGCCAGCTCACCTATGGGGCAACAAGGCTACACCTTC. This sequence encodes CASSPMGQQGYTF. This chain joins TRBV18 and TRBJ1-2; D possibly corresponds to TRBD1 (5 bases). This CDR3 is 13 amino acids long. Germline lookup yields CDR1 KGHSH and CDR2 LQKENI. The V and J ends lost 3 bases and 8 bases respectively, with 13 bases between them.

V gene TRBV6-4 combines with J gene TRBJ2-1; 9 bases fit TRBD2. Germline assignment: CDR1 MRHNA and CDR2 SNTAGT. Losses at the gene ends were 4 bases for V and 4 bases for J; bases not matched to a gene: 2. The CDR3 length is 14 residues. CDR3 in amino acids: CASSGLAGYNEQFF. The CDR3, as DNA: TGTGCCAGCAGTGGGCTAGCGGGATACAATGAGCAGTTCTTC.

The rearrangement uses TRBV11-3 and TRBJ1-5; TRBD1 matches at 8 bases. V lost 6 bases to trimming and J lost 5 bases; unmatched junction nucleotides: 21. The CDR3 totals 19 residues. CDR1 and CDR2 (germline): SGHNT, YENEEA. CDR3 nucleotides: TGTGCCAGCAGATACCAAAAAGGACAGGGCATGTTAGGGGATCAGCCCCAGCATTTT. Encoded protein: CASRYQKGQGMLGDQPQHF.

Written as DNA, the CDR3 is TGTGCCAGCAGCTTACCCAATGGTCAGAGGGGGCGTACTGAAGCTTTCTTT. It specifies CASSLPNGQRGRTEAFF. This sequence joins TRBV7-9 and TRBJ1-1, with 7 nucleotides matching TRBD1. Trimming cost V 2 bases and J 5 bases; bases outside gene matches: 14. The CDR3 has 17 residues. The germline gives CDR1 SEHNR, CDR2 FQNEAQ (reference sequence). Together with reference TRBV7-9 and TRBJ1-1, the CDR3 gives the full variable domain: DTGVSQNPRHKITKRGQNVTFRCDPISEHNRLYWYRQTLGQGPEFLTYFQNEAQLEKSRLLSDRFSAERPKGSFSTLEIQRTEQGDSAMYLCASSLPNGQRGRTEAFFGQGTRLTVV.

J is TRBJ2-1 and V is TRBV7-2, with 7 nucleotides matching TRBD1. The CDR3 length is 15 residues. Per germline, CDR1 SGHTA and CDR2 FQGNSA. The V and J ends lost 3 bases and 0 bases, in that order; junction bases with no gene match: 2. Here the CDR3 reads CASSLTGISYNEQFF. The DNA for the CDR3 is TGTGCCAGCAGCTTGACAGGGATCTCCTACAATGAGCAGTTCTTC.

Points on this clone: At the DNA level, this CDR3 is encoded by other sequences in the same sample as well. The genes are TRBV6-5 and TRBJ2-7; TRBD1 aligns across 8 bases. The V segment lost 0 bases and the J segment 3 bases; nucleotides outside the gene matches: 4. Germline CDR1 MNHEY, CDR2 SVGAGI. There are 15 residues in the CDR3. The CDR3 is CASSYSVTGDYEQYF. The CDR3, as DNA: TGTGCCAGCAGTTACTCGGTGACAGGGGACTACGAGCAGTACTTC.

CDR3: CSVDLVLAETTDTQYF. The CDR3 DNA follows: TGCAGCGTTGATTTGGTGCTAGCGGAAACCACAGATACGCAGTATTTT. The rearrangement joins TRBV29-1 to TRBJ2-3, with 7 bases aligning to TRBD2. Germline values: CDR1 SQVTM, CDR2 ANQGSEA. With V trimmed by 3 bases and J by 2 bases, 11 bases remained unmatched. The CDR3 is 16 residues long.